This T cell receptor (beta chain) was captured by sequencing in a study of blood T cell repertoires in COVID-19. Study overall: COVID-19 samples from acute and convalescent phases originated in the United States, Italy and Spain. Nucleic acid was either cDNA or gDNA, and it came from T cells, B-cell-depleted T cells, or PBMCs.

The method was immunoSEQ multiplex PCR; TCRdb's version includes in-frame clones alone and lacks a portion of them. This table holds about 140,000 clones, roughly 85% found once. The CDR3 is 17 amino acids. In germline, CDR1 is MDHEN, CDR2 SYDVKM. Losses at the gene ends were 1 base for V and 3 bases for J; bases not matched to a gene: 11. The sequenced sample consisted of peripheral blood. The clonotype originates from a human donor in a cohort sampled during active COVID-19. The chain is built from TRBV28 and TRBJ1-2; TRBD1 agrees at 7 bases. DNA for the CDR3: TGTGCCAGCAGTTTATCGGTTCGAGACAGGGTGTACTATGGCTACACCTTC. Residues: CASSLSVRDRVYYGYTF.